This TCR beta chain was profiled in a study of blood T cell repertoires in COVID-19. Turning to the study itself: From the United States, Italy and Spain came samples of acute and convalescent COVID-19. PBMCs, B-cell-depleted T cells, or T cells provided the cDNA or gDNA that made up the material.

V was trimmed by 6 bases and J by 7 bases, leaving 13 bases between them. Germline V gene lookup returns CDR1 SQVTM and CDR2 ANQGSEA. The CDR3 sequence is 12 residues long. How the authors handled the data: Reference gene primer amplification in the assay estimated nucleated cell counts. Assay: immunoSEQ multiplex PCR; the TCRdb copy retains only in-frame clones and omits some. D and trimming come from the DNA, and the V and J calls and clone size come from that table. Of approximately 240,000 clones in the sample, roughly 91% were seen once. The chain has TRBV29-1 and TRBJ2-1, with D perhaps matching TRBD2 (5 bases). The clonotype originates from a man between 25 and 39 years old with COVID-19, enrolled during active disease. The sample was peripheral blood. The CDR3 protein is CSVEQRWNEQFF. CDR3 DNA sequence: TGCAGCGTCGAACAGCGGTGGAATGAGCAGTTCTTC.